This T cell receptor (beta chain) was observed in a study of OX40 agonist ivuxolimab in advanced cancers. The overall study: With ivuxolimab, an agonistic anti-OX40 (CD134) antibody, patients were treated. Patients with prior anti-PD-1, anti-PD-L1 or anti-CTLA-4 therapy were eligible; 35% to 50% had some.

Points from the study as a whole: The study observed clonal expansion of CD4+ and CD8+ blood T cells by week 6 at 0.1 to 3.0 mg/kg.

The assay was immunoSEQ multiplex PCR, and TCRdb's table has in-frame clones only and misses some. This sample has approximately 66,000 clones, with more than 70% found just once. In the case of this clone: Its specificity is not known.

The CDR3 runs 12 residues. V was trimmed by 6 bases and J by 4 bases, leaving 12 bases between them. Per germline, CDR1 SQVTM and CDR2 ANQGSEA. Material: CD4+ or CD8+ T cells sorted from blood, obtained in a trial of the OX40 agonist ivuxolimab. The source of this sequence is an adult with an advanced solid tumor such as melanoma, head and neck, liver or kidney cancer. The rearrangement joins TRBV29-1 to TRBJ1-2, with D possibly TRBD1 on 6 matching bases. CDR3 in amino acids: CSVGDTSYGYTF. CDR3 nucleotide sequence: TGCAGCGTGGGGGACACATCCTATGGCTACACCTTC.